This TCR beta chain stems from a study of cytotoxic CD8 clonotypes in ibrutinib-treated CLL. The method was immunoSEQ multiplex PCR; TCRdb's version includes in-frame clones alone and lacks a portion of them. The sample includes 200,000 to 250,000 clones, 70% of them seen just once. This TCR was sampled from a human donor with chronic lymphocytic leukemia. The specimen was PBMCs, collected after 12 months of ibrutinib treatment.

The CDR3 DNA is TGTGCCAGCAGTGAATCCATGCTCGGGGGCTACGAGCAGTACTTC. It encodes CASSESMLGGYEQYF. This chain joins TRBV6-1 and TRBJ2-7; tentatively, D is TRBD2 (6 bases). CDR1 and CDR2 from the germline V gene are MNHNS and SASEGT. V dropped 2 bases and J dropped 3 bases, with 14 bases sitting between them. This CDR3 region has 15 residues.